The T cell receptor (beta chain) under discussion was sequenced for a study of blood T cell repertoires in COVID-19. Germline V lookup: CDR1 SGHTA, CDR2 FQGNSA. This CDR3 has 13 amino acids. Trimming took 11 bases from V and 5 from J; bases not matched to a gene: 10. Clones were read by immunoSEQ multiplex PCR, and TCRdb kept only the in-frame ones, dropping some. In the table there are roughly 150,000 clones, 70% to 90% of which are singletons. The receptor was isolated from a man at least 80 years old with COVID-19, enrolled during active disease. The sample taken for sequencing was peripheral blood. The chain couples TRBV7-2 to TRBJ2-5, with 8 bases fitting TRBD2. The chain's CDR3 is CASGGQRAETQYF. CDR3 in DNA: TGTGCCTCGGGGGGGCAGCGTGCGGAGACCCAGTACTTC. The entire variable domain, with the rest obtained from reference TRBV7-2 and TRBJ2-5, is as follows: GAGVSQSPSNKVTEKGKDVELRCDPISGHTALYWYRQSLGQGLEFLIYFQGNSAPDKSGLPSDRFSAERTGGSVSTLTIQRTQQEDSAVYLCASGGQRAETQYFGPGTRLLVL.